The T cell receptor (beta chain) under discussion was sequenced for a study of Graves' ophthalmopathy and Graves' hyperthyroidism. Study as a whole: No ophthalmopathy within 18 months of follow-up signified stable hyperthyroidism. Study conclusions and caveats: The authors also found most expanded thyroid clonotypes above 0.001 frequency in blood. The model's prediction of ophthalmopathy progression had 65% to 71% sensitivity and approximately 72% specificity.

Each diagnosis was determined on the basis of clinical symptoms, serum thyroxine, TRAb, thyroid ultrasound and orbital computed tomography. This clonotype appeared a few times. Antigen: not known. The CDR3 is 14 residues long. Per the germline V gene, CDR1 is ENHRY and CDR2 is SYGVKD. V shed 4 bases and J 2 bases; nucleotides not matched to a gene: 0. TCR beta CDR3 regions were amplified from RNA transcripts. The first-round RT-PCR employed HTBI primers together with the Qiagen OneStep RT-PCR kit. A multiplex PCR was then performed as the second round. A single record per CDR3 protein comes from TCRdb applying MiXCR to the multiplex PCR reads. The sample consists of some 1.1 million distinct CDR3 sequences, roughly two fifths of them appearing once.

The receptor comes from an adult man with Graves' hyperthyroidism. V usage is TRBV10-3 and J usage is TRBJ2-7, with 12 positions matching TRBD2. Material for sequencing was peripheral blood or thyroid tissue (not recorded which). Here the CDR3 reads CAISGLAGAYEQYF. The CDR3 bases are TGTGCCATCAGTGGACTAGCGGGAGCCTACGAGCAGTACTTC.